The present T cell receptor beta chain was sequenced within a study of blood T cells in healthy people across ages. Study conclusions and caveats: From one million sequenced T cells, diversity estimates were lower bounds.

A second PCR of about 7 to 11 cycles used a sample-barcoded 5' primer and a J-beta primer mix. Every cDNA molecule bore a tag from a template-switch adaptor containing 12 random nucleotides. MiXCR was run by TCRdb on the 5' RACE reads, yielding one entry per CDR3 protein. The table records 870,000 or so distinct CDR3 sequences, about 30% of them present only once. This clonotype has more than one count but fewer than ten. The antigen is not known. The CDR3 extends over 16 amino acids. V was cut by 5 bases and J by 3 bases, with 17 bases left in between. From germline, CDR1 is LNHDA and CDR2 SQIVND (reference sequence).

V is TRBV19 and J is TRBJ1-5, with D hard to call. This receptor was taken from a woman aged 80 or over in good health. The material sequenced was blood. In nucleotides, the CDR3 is TGTGCCAGTAGTTCTGCCGCAGGCCTCCTCAATCAGCCCCAGCATTTT. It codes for CASSSAAGLLNQPQHF.